Listed below are T cell receptor beta chains from one sample, sequenced in a study of neoadjuvant anti-PD-1 for oral cavity cancer. Produced via immunoSEQ multiplex PCR; TCRdb's table is partial and in-frame only. This sample has 20,000 to 25,000 clones, with 35% to 55% found just once. The material sequenced was tumor tissue, taken after nivolumab (anti-PD-1) treatment. The receptors were sampled from a person aged 35-79 years with oral cavity squamous cell carcinoma. CDR3s include the opening cysteine and the closing phenylalanine or tryptophan. The order of the fields is J gene, D gene, V gene, clone size, CDR3 protein, CDR3 DNA. A D gene is named only where the DNA matches it firmly. Expanded clones are given a class, and other clones once, few, many or no size at all.

TRBJ1-1,NA,TRBV19,NA,CASSAAENTEAFF,TGTGCCAGTAGCGCGGCAGAGAACACTGAAGCTTTCTTT
TRBJ1-5,NA,TRBV6-5,NA,CASSSPVRVNQPQHF,TGTGCCAGCAGTTCCCCGGTTAGGGTGAATCAGCCCCAGCATTTT
TRBJ2-5,NA,TRBV11-1,NA,CASSLAPGAFQETQYF,TGTGCCAGCAGCTTAGCGCCAGGGGCGTTCCAAGAGACCCAGTACTTC
TRBJ2-3,TRBD2,TRBV6-6,NA,CASSYRGGLTDTQYF,TGTGCCAGCAGTTATCGGGGAGGGTTGACAGATACGCAGTATTTT
TRBJ2-1,TRBD1,TRBV30,NA,CAWRTTGITYNEQFF,TGTGCCTGGCGCACGACAGGGATTACCTACAATGAGCAGTTCTTC
TRBJ1-6,NA,TRBV6-1,few,CASTGPNSPLHF,TGTGCCAGCACGGGGCCGAATTCACCCCTCCACTTT
TRBJ2-2,TRBD1,TRBV2,few,CASSVGAGGLVTGELFF,TGTGCCAGCAGTGTCGGGGCAGGGGGCCTAGTCACCGGGGAGCTGTTTTTT
TRBJ1-2,NA,TRBV6-6,few,CASSSRVGYGYTF,TGTGCCAGCAGCTCCAGGGTTGGCTATGGCTACACCTTC
TRBJ1-1,NA,TRBV27,few,CASSTGGTEAFF,TGTGCCAGCAGTACGGGGGGCACTGAAGCTTTCTTT
TRBJ2-1,NA,TRBV9,NA,CASSAYRSSYNEQFF,TGTGCCAGCAGCGCGTACAGGAGCTCCTACAATGAGCAGTTCTTC
TRBJ1-1,NA,TRBV6-1,NA,CASRTERNTEAFF,TGTGCCAGCCGGACAGAAAGGAACACTGAAGCTTTCTTT
TRBJ2-3,NA,TRBV2,NA,CASSGGADTQYF,TGTGCCAGCAGTGGAGGGGCAGATACGCAGTATTTT
TRBJ1-2,NA,TRBV6-1,NA,CASSEGGRYGYTF,TGTGCCAGCAGTGAAGGGGGCAGGTATGGCTACACCTTC
TRBJ2-5,NA,TRBV14,many,CASSGGGTNGETQYF,TGTGCCAGCAGCGGAGGAGGGACAAATGGAGAGACCCAGTACTTC
TRBJ1-1,TRBD1,TRBV9,NA,CASSANPQGASTEAFF,TGTGCCAGCAGCGCAAATCCTCAGGGGGCTAGCACTGAAGCTTTCTTT
TRBJ2-1,NA,TRBV11-2,many,CASSLSPGAQSNEQFF,TGTGCCAGCAGCTTATCCCCGGGGGCGCAATCCAATGAGCAGTTCTTC
TRBJ1-5,NA,TRBV19,few,CASSIRDQPQHF,TGTGCCAGTAGTATTAGAGATCAGCCCCAGCATTTT
TRBJ1-2,TRBD1,TRBV6-5,once,CASSLKGAGGYTF,TGTGCCAGCAGCCTCAAGGGGGCGGGGGGCTACACCTTC
TRBJ2-7,TRBD1,TRBV27,few,CASGKTGGVSYEQYF,TGTGCCAGCGGAAAGACAGGGGGCGTCTCCTACGAGCAGTACTTC
TRBJ2-1,TRBD2,TRBV5-1,NA,CASSLGLAGGLNNEQFF,TGCGCCAGCAGCTTAGGGCTAGCGGGGGGACTTAACAATGAGCAGTTCTTC
TRBJ2-2,NA,TRBV5-1,few,CASSLVGTSNTGELFF,TGCGCCAGCAGCTTGGTGGGAACCTCGAACACCGGGGAGCTGTTTTTT
TRBJ2-2,NA,TRBV7-7,NA,CASSPQNTGELFF,TGTGCCAGCAGCCCTCAGAACACCGGGGAGCTGTTTTTT
TRBJ2-1,NA,TRBV27,many,CASSLSPATRDYNEQFF,TGTGCCAGCAGTTTATCGCCAGCTACAAGAGATTACAATGAGCAGTTCTTC
TRBJ2-5,NA,TRBV5-4,many,CASSLAGKETQYF,TGTGCCAGCAGCTTGGCGGGTAAAGAGACCCAGTACTTC
TRBJ1-5,NA,TRBV11-2,NA,CASSRVVGSGDQPQHF,TGTGCCAGCAGCCGAGTAGTGGGCTCGGGTGATCAGCCCCAGCATTTT
TRBJ2-1,TRBD2,TRBV7-2,NA,CASTGGLGDNEQFF,TGTGCCAGCACGGGGGGTTTAGGTGACAATGAGCAGTTCTTC
TRBJ1-6,NA,TRBV27,NA,CASSSIPDSPLHF,TGTGCCAGCAGTTCGATCCCGGATTCACCCCTCCACTTT
TRBJ1-3,TRBD1,TRBV5-4,NA,CASSTGQGGNTIYF,TGTGCCAGCAGCACCGGACAGGGAGGAAACACCATATATTTT
TRBJ1-2,TRBD1,TRBV9,NA,CASSGTGIHGYTF,TGTGCCAGCAGCGGGACAGGGATACATGGCTACACCTTC
TRBJ1-4,TRBD1,TRBV7-9,NA,CASSSRQQGAGEKLFF,TGTGCCAGCAGCTCCAGACAACAGGGGGCGGGTGAAAAACTGTTTTTT
TRBJ2-7,NA,TRBV11-3,once,CASSLQGNEQYF,TGTGCCAGCAGCTTACAGGGAAACGAGCAGTACTTC
TRBJ2-1,TRBD2,TRBV10-3,few,CAAGTSSDEQFF,TGTGCCGCCGGGACTAGCAGCGATGAGCAGTTCTTC
TRBJ2-7,NA,TRBV6-1,NA,CASSRNPGPSYEQYF,TGTGCCAGCAGCCGGAACCCTGGGCCATCCTACGAGCAGTACTTC
TRBJ2-2,NA,TRBV6-5,few,CASSRDTNTGELFF,TGTGCCAGCAGTCGGGACACCAACACCGGGGAGCTGTTTTTT
TRBJ2-7,NA,TRBV7-6,few,CASSLSSSYEQYF,TGCGCCAGCAGCTTGTCCAGCTCCTACGAGCAGTACTTC
TRBJ2-2,NA,TRBV29-1,NA,CSVGWGYGELFF,TGCAGCGTTGGGTGGGGATACGGGGAGCTGTTTTTT
TRBJ1-1,NA,TRBV7-2,NA,CASSLGLQGNTEAFF,TGTGCCAGCAGCTTAGGATTGCAGGGAAACACTGAAGCTTTCTTT
TRBJ1-1,NA,TRBV6-5,NA,CASSLVRGAEAFF,TGTGCCAGCAGTCTCGTACGGGGCGCTGAAGCTTTCTTT
TRBJ2-1,NA,TRBV11-2,NA,CASSFGSVNEQFF,TGTGCCAGCAGCTTTGGGTCTGTCAATGAGCAGTTCTTC